These 18 T cell receptor beta chains originate from one sample sequenced in a study of T cell responses to AZD1222 COVID-19 vaccine. This table comes from immunoSEQ multiplex PCR, and its TCRdb copy is limited to in-frame clones, with some not included. The top ten hold 2.5% to 3% of the sample, which has roughly 120,000 clones, around 90% seen once. The material sequenced was peripheral blood, taken 28 days after the second AZD1222 dose. These receptors originate from an adult who received the AZD1222 COVID-19 vaccine.

J is TRBJ1-6 and V is TRBV30; 7 bases align to TRBD1. V gave up 7 bases and J gave up 10 bases; unmatched junction bases: 13. Germline lookup yields CDR1 GTSNPN and CDR2 SVGIG (reference sequence). The CDR3 is 14 amino acids. CDR3 in amino acids: CASSGGLEGSPLHF. For the CDR3, the DNA is TGTGCCTCATCAGGGGGTCTTGAGGGGTCACCCCTCCACTTT.

The chain couples TRBV11-2 to TRBJ1-2; TRBD1 might be the D (5 bases). V lost 5 bases to trimming and J lost 5 bases, with 18 bases between them. Per germline, CDR1 SGHAT and CDR2 FQNNGV. The CDR3 runs to 15 residues. This CDR3 reads CASSPVTTAGYGYTF. Written as DNA, the CDR3 is TGTGCCAGCAGCCCCGTGACAACTGCAGGGTATGGCTACACCTTC.

This clone was seen only a few times. The chain is built from TRBV2 and TRBJ1-1, with 8 bases matching TRBD1. This CDR3 region has 15 residues. After removal of 6 bases from V and 4 bases from J, the junction contained 10 bases not matched to a gene. Germline V gene sequence: CDR1 SNHLY, CDR2 FYNNEI. This chain's CDR3 is CASSAGTGWSTEAFF. In nucleotides, the CDR3 is TGTGCCAGCAGCGCCGGGACAGGTTGGTCCACTGAAGCTTTCTTT.

Here the CDR3 DNA reads TGTGCCACCCGGGACAGGGCCCTTCGCACCGGGGAGCTGTTTTTT. Its translation is CATRDRALRTGELFF. The chain has TRBV19 and TRBJ2-2, with TRBD1 identical over 9 bases. V lost 10 bases and J lost 4; bases outside the gene matches: 10. Germline V CDR1 and CDR2: LNHDA, SQIVND (reference sequence). This CDR3 is 15 amino acids long.

The rearrangement joins TRBV10-1 to TRBJ1-4; D possibly corresponds to TRBD1 (6 bases). The V end lost 9 bases, the J end lost 7 bases, and 12 bases lay between the germline ends. The length of the CDR3 is 12 residues. The germline CDR1 and CDR2 sequences are WNHNN and SYGVQD (reference sequence). CDR3 sequence reads: CARQGGVEKLFF. In nucleotides, the CDR3 is TGCGCCAGACAGGGAGGTGTTGAAAAACTGTTTTTT.

This chain joins TRBV18 and TRBJ2-5; D may be TRBD1 or TRBD2 (5 bases each). Per the germline V gene, CDR1 is KGHSH and CDR2 is LQKENI. CDR3 length: 14 amino acids. The V end was cut by 1 base, the J end by 1 base, with 7 bases between. CDR3 in amino acids: CASSPQGTQETQYF. The DNA of the CDR3 is TGTGCCAGCTCACCACAGGGGACCCAAGAGACCCAGTACTTC.

The rearrangement links TRBV2 to TRBJ2-2, with 9 positions matching TRBD1. The CDR3 has 15 residues. Trimming took 4 bases from V and 3 from J; bases not matched to a gene: 3. Germline CDR1 reads SNHLY; CDR2 reads FYNNEI. The CDR3 loop reads CASSAQGADTGELFF. The DNA of the CDR3 is TGTGCCAGCAGTGCACAGGGGGCCGACACCGGGGAGCTGTTTTTT.

The V and J genes are TRBV4-3 and TRBJ1-2, with D tentatively TRBD1 (5 bases). The CDR3 contains 16 residues. CDR1 and CDR2 (germline): LGHNA, YSLEER. V was shortened by 0 bases and J by 4 bases, with 15 bases between the two germline ends. CDR3 sequence: CASSQDLQEILYGYTF. The DNA for the CDR3 is TGCGCCAGCAGCCAAGATTTACAGGAGATTCTCTATGGCTACACCTTC.

The V call is TRBV6-5, the J call TRBJ1-3; 8 bases are a match to TRBD1. The CDR3 runs 15 residues. Germline CDR1 MNHEY, CDR2 SVGAGI. V lost 5 bases, J lost 4 bases, and 7 bases stayed unmatched. CDR3 protein: CASSRRQGSGNTIYF. For the CDR3, the DNA is TGTGCCAGCAGTCGACGACAGGGGTCCGGAAACACCATATATTTT.

This chain connects TRBV6-5 to TRBJ2-3, with D possibly TRBD2 on 6 matching bases. Trimming removed 7 bases from V and 2 bases from J, with 10 bases in between. Germline CDR1 is MNHEY and CDR2 is SVGAGI. This CDR3 spans 13 amino acids. The CDR3 is CASTEGNTDTQYF. The CDR3 DNA is TGTGCCAGCACGGAGGGAAACACAGATACGCAGTATTTT.

The chain combines TRBV3-1 (or the pseudogene TRBV3-2) with TRBJ1-4; no clear D gene. CDR1 and CDR2 (germline): LGHDT, YNNKEL (reference sequence). Between the trimmed V and J ends, which lost 1 base and 5 bases, there was a span of 14 bases. This CDR3 is built from 16 residues. The CDR3 DNA reads TGTGCCAGCAGCCAAGGATTTGGACGGCCGAATGAAAAACTGTTTTTT. Protein: CASSQGFGRPNEKLFF.

The rearrangement links TRBV5-4 to TRBJ1-5, with a weak D call TRBD1 (5 bases). The germline V gene has CDR1 SGHNT and CDR2 YYREEE (reference sequence). This CDR3 has 13 residues. V was pared by 3 bases and J by 5 bases, with 9 bases between. The CDR3 protein is CASSSDSDQPQHF. The CDR3 DNA reads as TGTGCCAGCAGCTCCGACAGTGATCAGCCCCAGCATTTT.

The gene calls are TRBV5-5 and TRBJ1-1; D is perhaps TRBD1 (5 bases). Trimming stripped 0 bases from V and 5 bases from J, with 11 bases between. The CDR3 covers 14 residues. The V gene's germline CDR1 is SGHKS and CDR2 YYEKEE (reference sequence). CDR3 loop: CASSLVQGGTEAFF. The CDR3 DNA reads as TGTGCCAGCAGCTTGGTGCAGGGTGGTACTGAAGCTTTCTTT.

The chain recombines TRBV18 with TRBJ1-1, with D possibly matching TRBD1 (5 bases). Germline-derived CDR1 and CDR2 are KGHSH and LQKENI. V lost 3 bases to trimming and J lost 2 bases, with 10 bases between them. This CDR3 is 14 amino acids long. CDR3 residues: CASSPSGANTEAFF. The CDR3 coding sequence is TGTGCCAGCTCACCTTCCGGGGCCAACACTGAAGCTTTCTTT. Combining the CDR3 with reference TRBV18 and TRBJ1-1 gives the whole variable domain NAGVMQNPRHLVRRRGQEARLRCSPMKGHSHVYWYRQLPEEGLKFMVYLQKENIIDESGMPKERFSAEFPKEGPSILRIQQVVRGDSAAYFCASSPSGANTEAFFGQGTRLTVV.

The rearrangement joins TRBV27 to TRBJ1-5; 10 bases line up with TRBD1. CDR1 MNHEY and CDR2 SMNVEV come from the germline V gene (reference sequence). The CDR3 contains 15 residues. The J segment lost 7 bases and the V segment lost 3 bases, leaving 6 bases of the junction unmatched. The CDR3 DNA is TGTGCCAGCAGTTTTAGACAGGGGGCAGGGCAGCCCCAGCATTTT. Translation: CASSFRQGAGQPQHF.

This clone occurred a few times. This CDR3 is also generated by other DNA sequences in the sample. The chain combines TRBV28 with TRBJ1-3, with D unclear. With 4 bases removed from V and 2 bases from J, the gap between germline ends came to 12 bases. The germline gives CDR1 MDHEN, CDR2 SYDVKM. The CDR3 is made up of 15 amino acids. This CDR3 reads CASSSPGGAGNTIYF. CDR3 in DNA: TGTGCCAGCAGTTCCCCGGGCGGAGCTGGAAACACCATATATTTT. Together with reference TRBV28 and TRBJ1-3, the CDR3 gives the full variable domain: DVKVTQSSRYLVKRTGEKVFLECVQDMDHENMFWYRQDPGLGLRLIYFSYDVKMKEKGDIPEGYSVSREKKERFSLILESASTNQTSMYLCASSSPGGAGNTIYFGEGSWLTVV.

V is TRBV28 and J is TRBJ1-2; D gene ambiguous. Germline CDR1 is MDHEN and CDR2 is SYDVKM. Trimming stripped 6 bases from V and 8 bases from J, with 10 bases between. This CDR3 is 11 amino acids long. The CDR3 spells CASSPPGGYTF. The CDR3 DNA reads as TGTGCCAGCAGCCCCCCCGGAGGCTACACCTTC.

This chain links TRBV29-1 with TRBJ2-6; no reliable D call. The V gene's germline CDR1 is SQVTM and CDR2 ANQGSEA. CDR3 length: 13 amino acids. V lost 4 bases, J lost 0 bases, and 4 bases lay in between. CDR3 nucleotides: TGCAGCGTTGTCAGCTCTGGGGCCAACGTCCTGACTTTC. It is translated as CSVVSSGANVLTF.